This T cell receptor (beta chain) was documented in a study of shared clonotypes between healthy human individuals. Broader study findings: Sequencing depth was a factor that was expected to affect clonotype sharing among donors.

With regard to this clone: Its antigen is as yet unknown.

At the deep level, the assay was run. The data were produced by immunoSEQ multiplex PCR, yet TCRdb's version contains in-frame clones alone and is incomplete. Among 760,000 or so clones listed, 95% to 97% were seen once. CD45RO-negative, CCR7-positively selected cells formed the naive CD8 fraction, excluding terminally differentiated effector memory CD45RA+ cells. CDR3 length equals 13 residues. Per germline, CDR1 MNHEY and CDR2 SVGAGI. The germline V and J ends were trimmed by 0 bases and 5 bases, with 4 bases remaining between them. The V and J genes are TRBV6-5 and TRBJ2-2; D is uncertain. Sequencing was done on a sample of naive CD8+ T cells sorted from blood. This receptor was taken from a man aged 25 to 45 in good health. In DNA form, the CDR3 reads TGTGCCAGCAGTTACTCGGCAACCGGGGAGCTGTTTTTT. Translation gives CASSYSATGELFF.